This is a list of T cell receptor beta chains from one sample in a study of cytotoxic CD8 clonotypes in ibrutinib-treated CLL. Sequencing was performed with immunoSEQ multiplex PCR; in TCRdb, only in-frame clones are kept and a portion is missing. The sample lists about 330,000 clones, about 64% occurring once. The sequencing here drew on PBMCs, taken after 36 months of ibrutinib treatment. All receptors derive from a human donor with chronic lymphocytic leukemia. The CDR3 runs from the conserved cysteine through the conserved F or W. A D gene is named only where the DNA matches it firmly. Not all rows give a size; the values are once, few, many and, for expanded clones, a class.

v_gene	abundance	d_gene	j_gene	CDR3aa	CDR3nt
TRBV29-1	-	-	TRBJ2-5	CSVAWGKETQYF	TGCAGCGTTGCCTGGGGAAAAGAGACCCAGTACTTC
TRBV6-5	-	TRBD2	TRBJ2-5	CASSLAGGETQYF	TGTGCCAGCAGTTTAGCGGGAGGAGAGACCCAGTACTTC
TRBV10-1	few	-	TRBJ2-3	CASSDLITDTQYF	TGCGCCAGCAGTGATCTGATTACAGATACGCAGTATTTT
TRBV11-2	few	TRBD2	TRBJ2-1	CASSHGWPSGEQFF	TGTGCCAGCAGCCACGGGTGGCCTAGCGGCGAGCAGTTCTTC
TRBV5-1	-	TRBD1	TRBJ1-1	CASSSSPDRLRPFF	TGCGCCAGCAGCTCAAGCCCGGACAGGCTACGGCCTTTCTTT
TRBV29-1	few	-	TRBJ2-7	CSVIRDGSYEQYF	TGCAGCGTCATCCGGGACGGGTCCTACGAGCAGTACTTC
TRBV28	-	-	TRBJ2-5	CASSPNAGGLYQETQYF	TGTGCCAGCAGCCCTAACGCAGGGGGGCTGTACCAAGAGACCCAGTACTTC
TRBV10-2	-	-	TRBJ2-7	CASSASNRWTYEQYF	TGCGCCAGCAGTGCTTCGAATAGGTGGACGTACGAGCAGTACTTC
TRBV19	-	-	TRBJ1-5	CASSILGSDQPQHF	TGTGCCAGTAGTATATTGGGTTCGGATCAGCCCCAGCATTTT
TRBV6-5	-	TRBD2	TRBJ2-1	CSAGGPGNEQFF	TGTTCGGCGGGAGGGCCTGGGAATGAGCAGTTCTTC
TRBV18	-	-	TRBJ2-1	CASSPPGETRFF	TGTGCCAGCTCACCACCTGGCGAGACCCGGTTCTTC
TRBV19	-	-	TRBJ1-5	CASSIVRGTQPQHF	TGTGCCAGTAGTATAGTTCGGGGTACCCAGCCCCAGCATTTT
TRBV10-3	-	-	TRBJ1-4	CAISRGDNEKLFF	TGTGCCATCTCGCGGGGCGATAATGAAAAACTGTTTTTT
TRBV29-1	-	-	TRBJ2-7	CSVVMRTPSYEQYF	TGCAGCGTTGTTATGAGGACTCCCTCCTACGAGCAGTACTTC
TRBV7-2	-	-	TRBJ1-2	CASSTPGPTNYGYTF	TGTGCCAGCAGCACTCCAGGGCCTACTAACTATGGCTACACCTTC
TRBV5-4	-	-	TRBJ1-1	CASTIRPLNTEAFF	TGTGCCAGCACCATTAGACCGTTGAACACTGAAGCTTTCTTT
TRBV7-6	-	TRBD2	TRBJ2-7	CASSLERTSGRGAYEQYF	TGTGCCAGCAGCTTAGAAAGGACTAGCGGGAGAGGGGCCTACGAGCAGTACTTC